Sequencing of this TCR beta chain was carried out in a study of shared clonotypes between healthy human individuals. An approximately 210 ng quantity of DNA, 29,000 or so T cell genomes, went into the sorted-subset replicate PCRs. Produced via immunoSEQ multiplex PCR; TCRdb's table is partial and in-frame only. The repertoire holds 950,000 to 1,100,000 clones, with around 78% as singletons. The CDR3 spans 15 residues. Trimming cost V 4 bases and J 0 bases; bases outside gene matches: 6. Per germline, CDR1 SGHTA and CDR2 FQGNSA. The TCR comes from a man between 18 and 35 years old in good health. Some clones in this sample may be carry-over from other donors' samples. The chain recombines TRBV7-2 with TRBJ2-7, with 7 bases fitting TRBD1. The sequencing sample was made of memory CD4+ T cells from PBMCs. The subset is: CD45RA-negative fraction. The CDR3 loop is CASSYDRVRSYEQYF. CDR3 coding DNA: TGTGCCAGCAGCTATGACAGGGTTCGCTCCTACGAGCAGTACTTC.